What follows describes a single T cell receptor beta chain. Clones were sequenced by immunoSEQ multiplex PCR, and TCRdb holds only the in-frame ones, with some missing. The profile shows about 110,000 clones, approximately 90% of them singletons. This sample is drawn from a study of control samples from healthy donors and cancer patients. The CDR3 is 16 residues long. CDR1 and CDR2 from the germline V gene are GTSNPN and SVGIG (reference sequence). Trimming took 4 bases from V and 5 from J; bases not matched to a gene: 15. Sequencing was performed on blood. V and J are TRBV30 and TRBJ2-5; TRBD1 agrees at 8 bases. This receptor was obtained from a young woman in good health. The CDR3 sequence is CAWTAGLQGVGETQYF. Here the CDR3 DNA reads TGTGCCTGGACTGCAGGCTTACAGGGGGTCGGGGAGACCCAGTACTTC.